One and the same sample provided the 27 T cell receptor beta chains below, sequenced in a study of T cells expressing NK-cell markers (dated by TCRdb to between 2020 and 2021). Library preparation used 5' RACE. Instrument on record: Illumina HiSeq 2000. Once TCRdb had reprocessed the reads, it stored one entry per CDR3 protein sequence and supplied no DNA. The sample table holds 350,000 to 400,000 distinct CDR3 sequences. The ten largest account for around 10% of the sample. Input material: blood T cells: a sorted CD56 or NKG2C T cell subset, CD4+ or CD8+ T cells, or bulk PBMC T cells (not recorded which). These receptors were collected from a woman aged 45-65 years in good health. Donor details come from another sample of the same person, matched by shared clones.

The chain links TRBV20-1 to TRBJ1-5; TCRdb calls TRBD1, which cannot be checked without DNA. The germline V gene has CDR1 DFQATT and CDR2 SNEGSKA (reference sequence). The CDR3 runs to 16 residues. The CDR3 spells CSARTGGASLNQPQHF.

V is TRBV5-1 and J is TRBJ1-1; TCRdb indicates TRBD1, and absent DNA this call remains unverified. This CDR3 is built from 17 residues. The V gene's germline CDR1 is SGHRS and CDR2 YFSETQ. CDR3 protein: CASSLVLPGTPGGEAFF.

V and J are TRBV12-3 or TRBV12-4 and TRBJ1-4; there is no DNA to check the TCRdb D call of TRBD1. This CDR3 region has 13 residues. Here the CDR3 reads CASRRGFGEKLFF.

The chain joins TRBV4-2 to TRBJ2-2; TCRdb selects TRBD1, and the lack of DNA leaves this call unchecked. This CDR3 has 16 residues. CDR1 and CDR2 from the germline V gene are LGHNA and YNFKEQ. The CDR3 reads CASSQEGQGGSGELFF.

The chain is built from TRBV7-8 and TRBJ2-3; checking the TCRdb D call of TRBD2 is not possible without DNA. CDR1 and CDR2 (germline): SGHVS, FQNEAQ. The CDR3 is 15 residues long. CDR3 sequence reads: CASSFQRLSTDTQYF.

CDR3 loop: CAISPYADTQYF. The genes are TRBV10-3 and TRBJ2-3. CDR3 length: 12 amino acids. The germline V gene encodes CDR1 ENHRY and CDR2 SYGVKD.

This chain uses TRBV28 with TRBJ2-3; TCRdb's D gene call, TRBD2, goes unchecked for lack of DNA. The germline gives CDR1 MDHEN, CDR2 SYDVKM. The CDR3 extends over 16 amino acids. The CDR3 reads CASSPRGPSGTDTQYF.

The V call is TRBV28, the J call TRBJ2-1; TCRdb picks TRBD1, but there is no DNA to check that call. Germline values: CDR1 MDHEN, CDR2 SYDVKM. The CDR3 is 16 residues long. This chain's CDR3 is CASSNQRQGWYNEQFF.

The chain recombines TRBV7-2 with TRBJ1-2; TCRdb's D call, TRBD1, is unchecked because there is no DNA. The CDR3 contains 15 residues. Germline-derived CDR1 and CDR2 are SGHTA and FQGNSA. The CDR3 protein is CASSLVDVGVYGYTF.

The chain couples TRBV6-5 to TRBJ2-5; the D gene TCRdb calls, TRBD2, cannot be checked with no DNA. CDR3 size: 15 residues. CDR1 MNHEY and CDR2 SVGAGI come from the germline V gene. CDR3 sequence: CASRSVRGRGETQYF.

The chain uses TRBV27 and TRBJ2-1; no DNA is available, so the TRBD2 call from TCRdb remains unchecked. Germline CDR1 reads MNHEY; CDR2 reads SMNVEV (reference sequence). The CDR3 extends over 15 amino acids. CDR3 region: CASIMGGSDYNEQFF.

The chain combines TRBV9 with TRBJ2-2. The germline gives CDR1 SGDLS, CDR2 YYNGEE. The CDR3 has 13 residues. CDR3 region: CASSGVGWEELFF.

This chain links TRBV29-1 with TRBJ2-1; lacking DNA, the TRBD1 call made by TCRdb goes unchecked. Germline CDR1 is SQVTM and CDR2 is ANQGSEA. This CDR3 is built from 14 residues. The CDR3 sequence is CSVVRGGGFDEQFF.

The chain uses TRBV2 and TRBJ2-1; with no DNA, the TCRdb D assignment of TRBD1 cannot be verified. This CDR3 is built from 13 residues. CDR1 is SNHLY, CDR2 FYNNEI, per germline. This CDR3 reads CASKTGGSNEQFF.

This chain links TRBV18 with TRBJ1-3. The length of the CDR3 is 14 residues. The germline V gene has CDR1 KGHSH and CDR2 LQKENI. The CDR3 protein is CASSPSGAGNTIYF.

CDR3 sequence: CSVDTGRAYEQYF. The chain couples TRBV29-1 to TRBJ2-7. Germline assignment: CDR1 SQVTM and CDR2 ANQGSEA. The CDR3 contains 13 residues.

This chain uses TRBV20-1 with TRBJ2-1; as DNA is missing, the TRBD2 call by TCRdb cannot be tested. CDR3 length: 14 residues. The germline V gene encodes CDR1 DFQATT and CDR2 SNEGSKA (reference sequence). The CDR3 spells CSARDSGFYNEQFF.

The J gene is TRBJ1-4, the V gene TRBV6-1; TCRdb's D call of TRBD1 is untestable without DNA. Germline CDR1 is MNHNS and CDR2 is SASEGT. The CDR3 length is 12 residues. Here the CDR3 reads CASSEQGGKLFF.

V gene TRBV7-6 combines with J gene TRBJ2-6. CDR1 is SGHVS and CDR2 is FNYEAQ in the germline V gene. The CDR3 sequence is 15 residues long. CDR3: CASSALRSGANVLTF.

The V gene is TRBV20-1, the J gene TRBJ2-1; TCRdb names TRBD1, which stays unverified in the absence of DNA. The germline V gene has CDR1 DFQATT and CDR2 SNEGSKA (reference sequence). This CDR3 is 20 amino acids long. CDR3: CSAAVGQGRHLVPKYNEQFF.

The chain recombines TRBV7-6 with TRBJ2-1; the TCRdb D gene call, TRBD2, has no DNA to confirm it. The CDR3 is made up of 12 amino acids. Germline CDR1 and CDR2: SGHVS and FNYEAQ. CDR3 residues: CASSDYHNEQFF.

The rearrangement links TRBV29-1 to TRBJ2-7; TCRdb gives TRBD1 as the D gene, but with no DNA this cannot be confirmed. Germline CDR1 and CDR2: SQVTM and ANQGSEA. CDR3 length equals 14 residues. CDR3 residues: CSVGGTGTSYEQYF.

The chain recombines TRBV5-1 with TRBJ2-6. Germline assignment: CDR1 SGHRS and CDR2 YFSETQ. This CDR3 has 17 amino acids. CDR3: CASSLGGRSSGANVLTF.

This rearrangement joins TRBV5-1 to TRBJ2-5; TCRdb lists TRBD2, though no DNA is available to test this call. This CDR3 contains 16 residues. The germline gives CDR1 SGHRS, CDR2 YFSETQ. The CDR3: CASSLGTIAGKETQYF.

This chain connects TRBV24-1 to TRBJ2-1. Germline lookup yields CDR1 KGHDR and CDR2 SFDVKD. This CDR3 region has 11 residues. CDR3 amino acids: CATGLYNEQFF.

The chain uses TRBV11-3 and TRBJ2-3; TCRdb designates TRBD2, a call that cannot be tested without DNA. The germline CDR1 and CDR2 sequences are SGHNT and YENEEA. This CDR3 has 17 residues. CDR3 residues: CASSRGTSGSSADTQYF.

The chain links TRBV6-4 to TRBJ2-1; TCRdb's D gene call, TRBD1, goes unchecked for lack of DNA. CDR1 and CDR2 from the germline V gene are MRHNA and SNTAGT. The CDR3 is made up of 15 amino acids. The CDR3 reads CASSDSMGGLNEQFF.